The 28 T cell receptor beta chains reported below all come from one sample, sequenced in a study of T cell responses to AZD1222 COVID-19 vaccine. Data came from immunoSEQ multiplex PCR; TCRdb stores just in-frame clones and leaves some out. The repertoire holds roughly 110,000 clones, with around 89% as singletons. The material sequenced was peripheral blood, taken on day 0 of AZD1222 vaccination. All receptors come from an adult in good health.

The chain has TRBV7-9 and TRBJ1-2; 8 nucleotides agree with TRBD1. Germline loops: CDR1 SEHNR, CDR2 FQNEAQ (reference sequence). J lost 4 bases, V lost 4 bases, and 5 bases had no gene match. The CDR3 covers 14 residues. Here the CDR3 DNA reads TGTGCCAGCAGCTCGCCAGGGGGCGGCTATGGCTACACCTTC. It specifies CASSSPGGGYGYTF. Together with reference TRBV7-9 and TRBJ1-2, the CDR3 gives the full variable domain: DTGVSQNPRHKITKRGQNVTFRCDPISEHNRLYWYRQTLGQGPEFLTYFQNEAQLEKSRLLSDRFSAERPKGSFSTLEIQRTEQGDSAMYLCASSSPGGGYGYTFGSGTRLTVV.

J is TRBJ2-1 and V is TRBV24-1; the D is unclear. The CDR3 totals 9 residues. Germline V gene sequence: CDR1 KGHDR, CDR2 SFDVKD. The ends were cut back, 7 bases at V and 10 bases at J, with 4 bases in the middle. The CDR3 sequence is CATSREQFF. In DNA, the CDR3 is TGTGCCACCAGCCGCGAGCAGTTCTTC.

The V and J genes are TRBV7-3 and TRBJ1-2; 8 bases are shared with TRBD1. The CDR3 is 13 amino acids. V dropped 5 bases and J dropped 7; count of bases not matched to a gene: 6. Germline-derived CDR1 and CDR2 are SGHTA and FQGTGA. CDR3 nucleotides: TGTGCCAGCAGCAAGGACAGGGACGCTGGCTACACCTTC. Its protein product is CASSKDRDAGYTF.

The CDR3 reads CASSLIGASNQPQHF. The CDR3 bases are TGTGCCAGCAGCTTAATCGGTGCAAGCAATCAGCCCCAGCATTTT. The chain combines TRBV7-2 with TRBJ1-5; D is ambiguous. This CDR3 is 15 amino acids long. Germline CDR1 is SGHTA and CDR2 is FQGNSA. Trimming removed 2 bases from V and 1 base from J, with 9 bases in between.

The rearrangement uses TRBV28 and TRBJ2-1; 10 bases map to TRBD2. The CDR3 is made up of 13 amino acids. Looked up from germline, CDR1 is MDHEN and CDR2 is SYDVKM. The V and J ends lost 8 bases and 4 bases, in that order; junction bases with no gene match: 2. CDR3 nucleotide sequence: TGTGCCAGCGGGACTAGCGTTTACAATGAGCAGTTCTTC. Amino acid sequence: CASGTSVYNEQFF.

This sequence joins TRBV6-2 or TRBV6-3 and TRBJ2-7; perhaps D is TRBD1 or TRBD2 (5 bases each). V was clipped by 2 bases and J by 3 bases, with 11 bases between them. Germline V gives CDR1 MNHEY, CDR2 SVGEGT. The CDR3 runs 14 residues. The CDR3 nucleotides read TGTGCCAGCAGTTACGGGGGTAGCGTCTACGAGCAGTACTTC. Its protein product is CASSYGGSVYEQYF.

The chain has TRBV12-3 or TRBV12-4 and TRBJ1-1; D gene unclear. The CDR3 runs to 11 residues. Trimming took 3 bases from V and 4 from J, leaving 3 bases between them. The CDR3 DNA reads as TGTGCCAGCAGTTTCGGCACTGAAGCTTTCTTT. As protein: CASSFGTEAFF.

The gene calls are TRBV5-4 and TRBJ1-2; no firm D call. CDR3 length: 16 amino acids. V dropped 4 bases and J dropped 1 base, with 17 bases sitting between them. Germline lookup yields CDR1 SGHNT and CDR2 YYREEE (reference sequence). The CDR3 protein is CASSLGTPSLNYGYTF. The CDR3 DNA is TGTGCCAGCAGCCTAGGCACCCCTAGTCTTAACTATGGCTACACCTTC.

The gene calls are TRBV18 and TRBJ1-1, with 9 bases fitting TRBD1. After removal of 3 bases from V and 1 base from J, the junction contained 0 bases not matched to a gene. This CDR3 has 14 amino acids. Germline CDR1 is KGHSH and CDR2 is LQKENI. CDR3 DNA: TGTGCCAGCTCACCGGGACAGGGGAACACTGAAGCTTTCTTT. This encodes CASSPGQGNTEAFF.

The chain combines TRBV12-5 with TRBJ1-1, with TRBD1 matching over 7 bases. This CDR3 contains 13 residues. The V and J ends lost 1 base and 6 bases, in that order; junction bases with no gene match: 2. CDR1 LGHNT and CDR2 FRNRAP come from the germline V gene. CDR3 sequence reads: CASGLAGGAEAFF. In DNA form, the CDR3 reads TGTGCTAGTGGTTTGGCAGGGGGAGCTGAAGCTTTCTTT.

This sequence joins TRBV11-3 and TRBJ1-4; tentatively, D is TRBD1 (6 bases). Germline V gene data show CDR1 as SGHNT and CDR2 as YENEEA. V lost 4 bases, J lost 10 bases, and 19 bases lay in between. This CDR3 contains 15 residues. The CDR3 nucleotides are TGTGCCAGCAGCTCAGGAGGAGCAGGGGTGACAAAACTGTTTTTT. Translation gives CASSSGGAGVTKLFF.

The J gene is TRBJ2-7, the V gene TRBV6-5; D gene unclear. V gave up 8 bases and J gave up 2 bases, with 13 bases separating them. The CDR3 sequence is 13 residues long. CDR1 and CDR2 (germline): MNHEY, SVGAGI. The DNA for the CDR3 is TGTGCCAGCGCATTTACGGTAGCCTACGAGCAGTACTTC. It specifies CASAFTVAYEQYF.

This CDR3 is CALSPGTSWETQYF. The CDR3 DNA sequence: TGTGCCTTATCACCGGGCACATCGTGGGAGACCCAGTACTTC. This chain joins TRBV30 and TRBJ2-5; D not resolved. The CDR3 is 14 amino acids. Trimming cost V 7 bases and J 5 bases, with 20 bases left between them. CDR1 is GTSNPN and CDR2 is SVGIG in the germline V gene (reference sequence).

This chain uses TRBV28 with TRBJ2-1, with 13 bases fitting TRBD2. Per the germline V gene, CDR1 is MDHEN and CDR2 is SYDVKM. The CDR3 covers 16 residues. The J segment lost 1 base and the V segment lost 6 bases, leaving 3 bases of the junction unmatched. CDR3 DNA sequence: TGTGCCAGCAGCAAACTAGCGGGAGGGTCCTACAATGAGCAGTTCTTC. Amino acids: CASSKLAGGSYNEQFF. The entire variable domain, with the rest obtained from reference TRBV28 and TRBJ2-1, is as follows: DVKVTQSSRYLVKRTGEKVFLECVQDMDHENMFWYRQDPGLGLRLIYFSYDVKMKEKGDIPEGYSVSREKKERFSLILESASTNQTSMYLCASSKLAGGSYNEQFFGPGTRLTVL.

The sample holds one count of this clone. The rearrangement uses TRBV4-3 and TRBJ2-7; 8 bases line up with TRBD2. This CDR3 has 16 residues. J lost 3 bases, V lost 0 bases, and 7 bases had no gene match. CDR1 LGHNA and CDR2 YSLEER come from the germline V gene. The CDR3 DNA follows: TGCGCCAGCAGCCAAGATCAAGCGGGAGACCTCTACGAGCAGTACTTC. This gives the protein CASSQDQAGDLYEQYF.

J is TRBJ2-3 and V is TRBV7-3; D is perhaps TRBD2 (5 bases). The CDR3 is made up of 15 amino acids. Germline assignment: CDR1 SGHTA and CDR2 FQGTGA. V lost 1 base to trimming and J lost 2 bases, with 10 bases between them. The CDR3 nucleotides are TGTGCCAGCAGCTTAAGGCCGGGGTTCACAGATACGCAGTATTTT. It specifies CASSLRPGFTDTQYF.

The CDR3 reads CASSVQQGPNQPQHF. For the CDR3, the DNA is TGTGCCAGCAGCGTACAACAGGGACCCAATCAGCCCCAGCATTTT. This sequence joins TRBV3-1 (or the pseudogene TRBV3-2) and TRBJ1-5; D possibly corresponds to TRBD1 (6 bases). V lost 5 bases to trimming and J lost 3 bases, with 14 bases between them. The germline CDR1 and CDR2 sequences are LGHDT and YNNKEL (reference sequence). The CDR3 sequence is 15 residues long.

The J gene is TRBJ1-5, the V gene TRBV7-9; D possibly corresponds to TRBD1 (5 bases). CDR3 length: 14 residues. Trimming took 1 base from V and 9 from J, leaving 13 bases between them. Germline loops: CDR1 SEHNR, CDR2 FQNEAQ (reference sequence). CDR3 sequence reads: CASSLDGAWGPQHF. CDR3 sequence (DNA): TGTGCCAGCAGCTTAGACGGGGCCTGGGGGCCCCAGCATTTT.

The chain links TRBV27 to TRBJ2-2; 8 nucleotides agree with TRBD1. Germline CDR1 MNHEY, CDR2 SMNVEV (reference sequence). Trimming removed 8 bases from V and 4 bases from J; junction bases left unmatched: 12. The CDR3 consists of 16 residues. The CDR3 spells CASRGRTGSFTGELFF. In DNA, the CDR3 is TGTGCCAGCCGTGGGAGGACAGGGAGCTTCACCGGGGAGCTGTTTTTT.

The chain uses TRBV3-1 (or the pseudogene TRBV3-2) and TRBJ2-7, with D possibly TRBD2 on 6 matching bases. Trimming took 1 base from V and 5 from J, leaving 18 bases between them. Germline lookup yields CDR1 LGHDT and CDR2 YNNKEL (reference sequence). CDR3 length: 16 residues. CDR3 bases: TGTGCCAGCAGCCAAGCCCCTTGTCGAGGGGAGGACGAGCAGTACTTC. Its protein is CASSQAPCRGEDEQYF.

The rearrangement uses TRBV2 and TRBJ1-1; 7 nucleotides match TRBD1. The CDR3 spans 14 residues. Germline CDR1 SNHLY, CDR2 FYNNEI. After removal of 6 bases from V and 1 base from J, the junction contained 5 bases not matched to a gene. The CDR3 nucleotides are TGTGCCAGCAGACAGGACAGGACGAACACTGAAGCTTTCTTT. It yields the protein CASRQDRTNTEAFF.

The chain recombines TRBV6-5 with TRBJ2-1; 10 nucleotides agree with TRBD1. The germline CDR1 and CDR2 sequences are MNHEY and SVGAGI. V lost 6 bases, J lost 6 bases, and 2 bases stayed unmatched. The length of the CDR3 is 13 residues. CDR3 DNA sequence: TGTGCCAGCAGGACAGGGGGCCGCAATGAGCAGTTCTTC. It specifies CASRTGGRNEQFF.

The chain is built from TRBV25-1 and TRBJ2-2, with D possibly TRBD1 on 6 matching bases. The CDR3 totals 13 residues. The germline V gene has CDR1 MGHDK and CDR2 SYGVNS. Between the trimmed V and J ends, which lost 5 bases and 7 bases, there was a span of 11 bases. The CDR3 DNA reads TGTGCCAGCAGTTTGGGGGCAGGCGGGGAGCTGTTTTTT. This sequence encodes CASSLGAGGELFF.

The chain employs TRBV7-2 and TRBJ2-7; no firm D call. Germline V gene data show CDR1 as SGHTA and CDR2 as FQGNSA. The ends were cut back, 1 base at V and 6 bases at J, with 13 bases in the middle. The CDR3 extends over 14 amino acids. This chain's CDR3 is CASSLGLVAAEQYF. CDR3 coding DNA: TGTGCCAGCAGCTTAGGGCTCGTAGCCGCCGAGCAGTACTTC.

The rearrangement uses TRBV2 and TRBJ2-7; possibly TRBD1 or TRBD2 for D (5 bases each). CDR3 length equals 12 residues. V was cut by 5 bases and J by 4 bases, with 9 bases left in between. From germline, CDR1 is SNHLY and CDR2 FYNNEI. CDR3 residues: CASSWDGYEQYF. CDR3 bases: TGTGCCAGCAGTTGGGACGGGTACGAGCAGTACTTC. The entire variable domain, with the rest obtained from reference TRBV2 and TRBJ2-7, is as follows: EPEVTQTPSHQVTQMGQEVILRCVPISNHLYFYWYRQILGQKVEFLVSFYNNEISEKSEIFDDQFSVERPDGSNFTLKIRSTKLEDSAMYFCASSWDGYEQYFGPGTRLTVT.

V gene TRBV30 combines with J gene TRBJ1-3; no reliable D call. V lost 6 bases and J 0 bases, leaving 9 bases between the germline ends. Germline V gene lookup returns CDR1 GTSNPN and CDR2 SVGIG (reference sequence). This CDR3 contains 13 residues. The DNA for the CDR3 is TGTGCCTGTACTTTTACCTCTGGAAACACCATATATTTT. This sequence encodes CACTFTSGNTIYF.

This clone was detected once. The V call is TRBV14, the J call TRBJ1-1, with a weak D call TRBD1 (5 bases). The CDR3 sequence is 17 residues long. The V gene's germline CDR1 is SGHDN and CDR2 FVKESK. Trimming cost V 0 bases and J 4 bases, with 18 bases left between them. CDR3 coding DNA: TGTGCCAGCAGCCAAGATTGGGGCGGGGGGTTGGTCACTGAAGCTTTCTTT. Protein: CASSQDWGGGLVTEAFF.

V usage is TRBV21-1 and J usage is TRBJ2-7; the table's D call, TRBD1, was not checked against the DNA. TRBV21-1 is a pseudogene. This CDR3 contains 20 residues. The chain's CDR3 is CASSPTWEDRGLAPHYEQYF. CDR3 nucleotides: TGTGCCAGCAGCCCGACCTGGGAGGACAGGGGGCTCGCTCCACACTACGAGCAGTACTTC.